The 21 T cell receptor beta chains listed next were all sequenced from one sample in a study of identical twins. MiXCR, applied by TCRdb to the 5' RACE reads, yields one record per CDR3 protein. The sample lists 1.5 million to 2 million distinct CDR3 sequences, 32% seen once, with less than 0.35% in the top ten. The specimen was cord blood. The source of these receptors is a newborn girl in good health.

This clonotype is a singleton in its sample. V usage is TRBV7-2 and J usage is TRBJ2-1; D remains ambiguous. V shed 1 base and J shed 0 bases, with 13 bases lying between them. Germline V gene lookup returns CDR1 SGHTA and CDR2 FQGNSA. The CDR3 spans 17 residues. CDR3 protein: CASSLELRHSSYNEQFF. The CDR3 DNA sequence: TGTGCCAGCAGCTTAGAATTGCGGCATAGCTCCTACAATGAGCAGTTCTTC.

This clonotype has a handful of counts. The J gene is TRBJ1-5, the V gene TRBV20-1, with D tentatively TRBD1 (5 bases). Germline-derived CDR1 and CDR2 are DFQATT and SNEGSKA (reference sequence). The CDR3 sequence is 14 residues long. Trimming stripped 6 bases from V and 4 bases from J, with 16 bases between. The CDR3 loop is CSAERGGGNQPQHF. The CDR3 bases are TGCAGTGCCGAGCGGGGCGGGGGAAATCAGCCCCAGCATTTT.

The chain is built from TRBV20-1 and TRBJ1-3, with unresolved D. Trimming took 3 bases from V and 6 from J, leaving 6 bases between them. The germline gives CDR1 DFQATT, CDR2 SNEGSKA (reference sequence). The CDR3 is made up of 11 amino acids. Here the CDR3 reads CSASRQNTIYF. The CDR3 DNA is TGCAGTGCTAGTCGCCAAAACACCATATATTTT.

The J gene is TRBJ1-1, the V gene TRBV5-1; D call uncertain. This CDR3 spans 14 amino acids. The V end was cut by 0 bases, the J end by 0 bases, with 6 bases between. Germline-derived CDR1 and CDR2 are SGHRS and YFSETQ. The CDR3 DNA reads TGCGCCAGCAGCTTGGATGTCCTGAACACTGAAGCTTTCTTT. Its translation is CASSLDVLNTEAFF.

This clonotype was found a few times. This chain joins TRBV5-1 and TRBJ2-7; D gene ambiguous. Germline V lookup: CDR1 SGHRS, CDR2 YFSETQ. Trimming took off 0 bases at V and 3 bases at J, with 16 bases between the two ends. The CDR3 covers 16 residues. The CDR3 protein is CASSLELARSGYEQYF. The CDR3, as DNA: TGCGCCAGCAGCTTGGAGTTAGCAAGATCCGGCTACGAGCAGTACTTC.

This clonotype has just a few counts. The CDR3 bases are TGCGCCAGCAGCCGGCCATCGGGACAGCTCACTGAAGCTTTCTTT. The encoded protein is CASSRPSGQLTEAFF. The chain couples TRBV4-1 to TRBJ1-1; 7 bases fit TRBD1. Germline-derived CDR1 and CDR2 are MGHRA and YSYEKL. The CDR3 consists of 15 residues. The ends lost 4 bases at V and 4 bases at J; junction bases unmatched: 9.

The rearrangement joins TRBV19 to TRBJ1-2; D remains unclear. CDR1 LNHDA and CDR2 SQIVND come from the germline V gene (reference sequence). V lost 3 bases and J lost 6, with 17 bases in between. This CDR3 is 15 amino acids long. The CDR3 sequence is CASSITVRLMNGYTF. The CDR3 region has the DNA TGTGCCAGTAGTATTACGGTACGCCTTATGAATGGCTACACCTTC.

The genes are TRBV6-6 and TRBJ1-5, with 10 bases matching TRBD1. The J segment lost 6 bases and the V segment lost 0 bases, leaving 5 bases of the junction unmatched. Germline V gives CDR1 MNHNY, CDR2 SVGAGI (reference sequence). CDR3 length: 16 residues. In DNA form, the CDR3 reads TGTGCCAGCAGTTACTCGACAGGGGGCGAAGGTCAGCCCCAGCATTTT. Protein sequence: CASSYSTGGEGQPQHF.

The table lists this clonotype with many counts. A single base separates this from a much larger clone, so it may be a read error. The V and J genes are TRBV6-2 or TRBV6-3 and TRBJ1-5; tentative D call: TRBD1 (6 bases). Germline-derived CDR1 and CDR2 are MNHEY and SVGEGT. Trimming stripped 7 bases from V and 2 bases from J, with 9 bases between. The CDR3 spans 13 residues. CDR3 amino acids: CASTRQGNQPQHF. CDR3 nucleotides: TGTGCCAGCACCCGACAGGGCAATCAGCCCCAGCATTTT.

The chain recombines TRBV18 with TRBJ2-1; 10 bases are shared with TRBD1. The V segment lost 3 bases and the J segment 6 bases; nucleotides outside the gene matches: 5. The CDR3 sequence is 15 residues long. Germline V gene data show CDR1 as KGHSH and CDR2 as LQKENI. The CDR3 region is CASSPRDRGTNEQFF. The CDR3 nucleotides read TGTGCCAGCTCACCGCGGGACAGGGGTACCAATGAGCAGTTCTTC.

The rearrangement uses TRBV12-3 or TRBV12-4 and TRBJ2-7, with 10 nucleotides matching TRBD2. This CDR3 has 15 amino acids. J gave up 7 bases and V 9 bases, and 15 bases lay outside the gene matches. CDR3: CASSLAGESYNEQYF. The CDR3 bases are TGTGCCAGTTCCCTAGCGGGGGAAAGTTACAATGAGCAGTACTTC.

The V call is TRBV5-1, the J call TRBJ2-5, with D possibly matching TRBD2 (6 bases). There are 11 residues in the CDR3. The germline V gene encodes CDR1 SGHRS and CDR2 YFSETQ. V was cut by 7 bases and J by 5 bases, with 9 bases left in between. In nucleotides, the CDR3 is TGCGCCAGCCGGGAGATGGAGACCCAGTACTTC. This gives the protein CASREMETQYF.

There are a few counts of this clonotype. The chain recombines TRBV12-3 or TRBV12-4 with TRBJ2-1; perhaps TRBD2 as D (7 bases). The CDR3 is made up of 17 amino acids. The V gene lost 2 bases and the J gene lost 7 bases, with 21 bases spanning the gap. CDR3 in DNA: TGTGCCAGCAGTTTATTACCCCGAGCTGGGGGGGCGAATGAGCAGTTCTTC. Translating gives CASSLLPRAGGANEQFF.

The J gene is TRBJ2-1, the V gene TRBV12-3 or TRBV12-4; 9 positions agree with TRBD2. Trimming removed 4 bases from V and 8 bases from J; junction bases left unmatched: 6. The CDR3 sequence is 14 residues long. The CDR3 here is CASSSSGKYDEQFF. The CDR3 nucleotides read TGTGCCAGCAGTTCTAGCGGGAAGTACGATGAGCAGTTCTTC.

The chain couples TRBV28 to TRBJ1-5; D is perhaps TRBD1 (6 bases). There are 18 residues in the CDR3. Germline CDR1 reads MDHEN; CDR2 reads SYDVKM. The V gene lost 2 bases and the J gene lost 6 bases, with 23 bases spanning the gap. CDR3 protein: CASSLLHAGDTLGQPQHF. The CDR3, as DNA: TGTGCCAGCAGTTTACTCCATGCAGGGGACACCCTCGGTCAGCCCCAGCATTTT.

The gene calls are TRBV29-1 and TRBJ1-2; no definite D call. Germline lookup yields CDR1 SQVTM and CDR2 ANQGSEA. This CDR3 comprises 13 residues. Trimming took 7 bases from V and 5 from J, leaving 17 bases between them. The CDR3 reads CSAPSGPLYGYTF. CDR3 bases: TGCAGCGCCCCGAGTGGACCGCTATATGGCTACACCTTC.

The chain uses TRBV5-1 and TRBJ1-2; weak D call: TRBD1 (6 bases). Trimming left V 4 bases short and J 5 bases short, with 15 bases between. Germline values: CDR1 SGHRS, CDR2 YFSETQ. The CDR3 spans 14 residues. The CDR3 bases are TGCGCCAGCAGCCTTGAGGGACAATCTTATGGCTACACCTTC. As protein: CASSLEGQSYGYTF.

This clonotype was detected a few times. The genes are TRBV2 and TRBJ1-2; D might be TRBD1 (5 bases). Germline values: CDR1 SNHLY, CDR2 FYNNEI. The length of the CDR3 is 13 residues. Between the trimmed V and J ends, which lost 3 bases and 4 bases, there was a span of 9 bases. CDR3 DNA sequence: TGTGCCAGCAGTGACCAGGGCAGCTATGGCTACACCTTC. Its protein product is CASSDQGSYGYTF.

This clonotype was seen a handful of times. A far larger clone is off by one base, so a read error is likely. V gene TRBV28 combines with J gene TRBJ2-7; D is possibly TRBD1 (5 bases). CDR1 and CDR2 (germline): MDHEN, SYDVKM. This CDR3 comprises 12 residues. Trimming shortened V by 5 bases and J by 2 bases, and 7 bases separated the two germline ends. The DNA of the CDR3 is TGTGCCAGCAGTCCACAGGCCTACGAGCAGTACTTC. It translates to CASSPQAYEQYF.

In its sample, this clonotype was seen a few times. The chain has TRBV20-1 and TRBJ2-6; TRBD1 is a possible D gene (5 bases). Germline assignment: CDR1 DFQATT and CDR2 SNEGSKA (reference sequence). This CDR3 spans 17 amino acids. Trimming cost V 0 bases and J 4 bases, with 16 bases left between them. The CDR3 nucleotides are TGCAGTGCTAGAGATCACGGCAGGGTGTTAGGGGCCAACGTCCTGACTTTC. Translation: CSARDHGRVLGANVLTF.

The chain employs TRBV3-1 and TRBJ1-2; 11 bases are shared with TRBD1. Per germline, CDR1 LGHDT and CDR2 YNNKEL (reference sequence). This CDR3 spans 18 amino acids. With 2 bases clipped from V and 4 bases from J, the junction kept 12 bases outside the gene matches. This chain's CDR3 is CASSQLFRGTGGPYGYTF. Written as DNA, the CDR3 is TGTGCCAGCAGCCAACTATTTCGCGGGACAGGGGGGCCCTATGGCTACACCTTC.